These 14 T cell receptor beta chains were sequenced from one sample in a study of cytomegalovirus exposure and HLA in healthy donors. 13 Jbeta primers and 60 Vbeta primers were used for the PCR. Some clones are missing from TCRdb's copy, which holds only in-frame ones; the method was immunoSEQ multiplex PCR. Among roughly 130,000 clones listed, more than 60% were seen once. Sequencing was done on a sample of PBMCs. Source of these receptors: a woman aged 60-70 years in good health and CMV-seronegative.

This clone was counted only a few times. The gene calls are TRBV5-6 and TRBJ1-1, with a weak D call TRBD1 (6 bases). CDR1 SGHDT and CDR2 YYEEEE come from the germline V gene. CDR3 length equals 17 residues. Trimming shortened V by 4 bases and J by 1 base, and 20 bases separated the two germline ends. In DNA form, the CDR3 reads TGTGCCAGCAGCCAAATCGGGACACGAAGCGGGAACACTGAAGCTTTCTTT. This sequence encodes CASSQIGTRSGNTEAFF.

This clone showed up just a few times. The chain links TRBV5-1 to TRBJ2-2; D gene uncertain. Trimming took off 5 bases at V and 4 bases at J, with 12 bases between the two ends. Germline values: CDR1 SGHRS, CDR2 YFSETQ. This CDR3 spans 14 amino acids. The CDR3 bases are TGCGCCAGCAGAGTGGAGTCCTTCACCGGGGAGCTGTTTTTT. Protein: CASRVESFTGELFF.

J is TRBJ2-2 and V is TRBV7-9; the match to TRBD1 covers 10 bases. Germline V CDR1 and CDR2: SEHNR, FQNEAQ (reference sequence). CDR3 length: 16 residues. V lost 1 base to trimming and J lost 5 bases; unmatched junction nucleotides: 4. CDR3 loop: CASSLGTGGWTGELFF. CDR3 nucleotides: TGTGCCAGCAGCTTAGGGACAGGGGGATGGACCGGGGAGCTGTTTTTT.

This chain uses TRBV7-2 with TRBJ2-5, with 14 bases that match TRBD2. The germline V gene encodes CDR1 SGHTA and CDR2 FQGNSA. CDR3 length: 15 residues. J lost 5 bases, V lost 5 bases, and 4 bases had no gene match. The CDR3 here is CASSLTSGGVETQYF. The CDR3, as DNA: TGTGCCAGCAGCCTGACTAGCGGGGGGGTGGAGACCCAGTACTTC.

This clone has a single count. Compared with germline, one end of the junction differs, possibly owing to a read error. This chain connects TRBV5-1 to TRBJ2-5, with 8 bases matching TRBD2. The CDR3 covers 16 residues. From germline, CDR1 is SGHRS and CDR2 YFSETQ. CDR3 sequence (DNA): TGCGCCAGCAGCTTGAGGCGCGCGGGAGGCCAAGAGACCCAGCACTTC. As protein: CASSLRRAGGQETQHF.

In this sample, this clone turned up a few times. CDR3 residues: CASSLALNTEAFF. The CDR3 DNA is TGTGCCAGCAGCTTGGCGTTGAACACTGAAGCTTTCTTT. The genes are TRBV5-6 and TRBJ1-1; D is uncertain. Trimming removed 0 bases from V and 0 bases from J, with 3 bases in between. Germline CDR1 and CDR2: SGHDT and YYEEEE. CDR3 size: 13 residues. Full variable domain (rest looked up from reference TRBV5-6 and TRBJ1-1): DAGVTQSPTHLIKTRGQQVTLRCSPKSGHDTVSWYQQALGQGPQFIFQYYEEEERQRGNFPDRFSGHQFPNYSSELNVNALLLGDSALYLCASSLALNTEAFFGQGTRLTVV.

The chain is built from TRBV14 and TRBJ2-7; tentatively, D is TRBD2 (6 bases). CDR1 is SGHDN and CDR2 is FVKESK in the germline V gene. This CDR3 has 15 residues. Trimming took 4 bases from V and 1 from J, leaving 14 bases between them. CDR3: CASSRLGTPSYEQYF. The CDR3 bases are TGTGCCAGCAGCCGCCTCGGGACTCCATCCTACGAGCAGTACTTC. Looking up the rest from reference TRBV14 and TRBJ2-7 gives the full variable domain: EAGVTQFPSHSVIEKGQTVTLRCDPISGHDNLYWYRRVMGKEIKFLLHFVKESKQDESGMPNNRFLAERTGGTYSTLKVQPAELEDSGVYFCASSRLGTPSYEQYFGPGTRLTVT.

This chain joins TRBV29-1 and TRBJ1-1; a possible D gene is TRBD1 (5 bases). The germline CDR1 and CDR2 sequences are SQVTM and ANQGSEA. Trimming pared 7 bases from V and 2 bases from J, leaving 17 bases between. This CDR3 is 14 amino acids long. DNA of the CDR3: TGCAGCGGGAACCAGGGTTTCCCCAACACTGAAGCTTTCTTT. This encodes CSGNQGFPNTEAFF.

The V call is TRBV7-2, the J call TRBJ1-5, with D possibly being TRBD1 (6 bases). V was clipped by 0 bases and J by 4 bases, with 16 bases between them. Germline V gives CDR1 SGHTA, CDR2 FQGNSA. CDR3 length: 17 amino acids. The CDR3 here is CASSLASAGTPNQPQHF. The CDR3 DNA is TGTGCCAGCAGCTTAGCTTCCGCAGGGACACCTAATCAGCCCCAGCATTTT. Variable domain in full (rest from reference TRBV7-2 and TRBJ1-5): GAGVSQSPSNKVTEKGKDVELRCDPISGHTALYWYRQSLGQGLEFLIYFQGNSAPDKSGLPSDRFSAERTGGSVSTLTIQRTQQEDSAVYLCASSLASAGTPNQPQHFGDGTRLSIL.

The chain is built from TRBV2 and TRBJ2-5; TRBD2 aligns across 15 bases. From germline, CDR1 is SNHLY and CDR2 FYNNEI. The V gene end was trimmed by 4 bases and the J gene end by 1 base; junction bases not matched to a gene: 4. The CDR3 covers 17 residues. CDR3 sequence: CASSAGLAGGSQETQYF. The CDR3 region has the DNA TGTGCCAGCAGTGCGGGACTAGCGGGAGGCAGCCAAGAGACCCAGTACTTC.

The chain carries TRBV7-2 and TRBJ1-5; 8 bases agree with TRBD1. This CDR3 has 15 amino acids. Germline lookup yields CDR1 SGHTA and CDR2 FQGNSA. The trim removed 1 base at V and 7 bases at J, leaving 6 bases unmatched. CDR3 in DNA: TGTGCCAGCAGCTTAGAAGGACAGGGTCAACAGCCCCAGCATTTT. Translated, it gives CASSLEGQGQQPQHF.

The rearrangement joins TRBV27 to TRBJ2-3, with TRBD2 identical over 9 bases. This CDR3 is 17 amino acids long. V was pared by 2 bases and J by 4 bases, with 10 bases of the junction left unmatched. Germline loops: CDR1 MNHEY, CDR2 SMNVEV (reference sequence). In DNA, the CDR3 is TGTGCCAGCAGTTTACGTCATAGCGGGAGCGGGGCAGATACGCAGTATTTT. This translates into CASSLRHSGSGADTQYF.

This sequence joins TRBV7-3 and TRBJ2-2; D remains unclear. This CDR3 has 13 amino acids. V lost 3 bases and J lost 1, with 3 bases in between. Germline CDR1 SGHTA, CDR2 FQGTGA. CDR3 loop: CASSFGNTGELFF. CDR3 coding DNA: TGTGCCAGCAGCTTCGGGAACACCGGGGAGCTGTTTTTT.

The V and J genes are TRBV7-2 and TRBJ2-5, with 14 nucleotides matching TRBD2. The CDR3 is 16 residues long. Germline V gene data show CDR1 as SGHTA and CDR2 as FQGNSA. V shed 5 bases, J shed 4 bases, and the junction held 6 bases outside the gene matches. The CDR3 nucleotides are TGTGCCAGCAGCCCGACTAGCGGGGGGGCGGGAGAGACCCAGTACTTC. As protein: CASSPTSGGAGETQYF.